This T cell receptor beta chain stems from a study of blood T cell repertoires in COVID-19. On the study more broadly: COVID-19 samples, acute and convalescent, were from the United States, Italy and Spain. Sample material is recorded as cDNA or gDNA derived from T cells, B-cell-depleted T cells, or PBMCs.

The CDR3 is 14 residues long. The germline V gene encodes CDR1 GTSNPN and CDR2 SVGIG (reference sequence). Trimming shortened V by 5 bases and J by 0 bases, and 8 bases separated the two germline ends. Repertoires were generated with immunoSEQ multiplex PCR, while TCRdb's copy carries only in-frame clones and drops some. The sample yields 100,000 to 150,000 clones, around nine tenths seen once. The rearrangement uses TRBV30 and TRBJ2-6; D is ambiguous. This clonotype was sampled from a man aged 45 to 65 with COVID-19, enrolled during active disease. Specimen: peripheral blood. The CDR3 loop is CAWGQSSGANVLTF. The CDR3 nucleotides are TGTGCCTGGGGCCAGTCCTCTGGGGCCAACGTCCTGACTTTC.